The rows below give T cell receptor beta chains drawn from one sample of a study of cytomegalovirus exposure and HLA in healthy donors. The repertoire was sequenced with immunoSEQ multiplex PCR; TCRdb's copy has only in-frame clones and lacks some. The sample records about 240,000 clones, 70% to 90% being singletons. Sequencing input: PBMCs. The source of these receptors is a woman aged 30 to 39 in good health and CMV-seropositive. The CDR3 runs from the conserved cysteine through the conserved F or W. D genes are given only for firm matches. Rows may omit the clone size; those that give it use once, few, many or a size class.

clone_size	v_call	d_call	j_call	cdr3_nt	cdr3_aa
NA	TRBV29-1	TRBD2	TRBJ2-1	TGCAGCGTTGAAGATCCGGGGACTAGTGCCAATGAGCAGTTCTTC	CSVEDPGTSANEQFF
NA	TRBV6-6	NA	TRBJ1-2	TGTGCCAGCAGTTATGGCCCCGACAGTAACTATGGCTACACCTTC	CASSYGPDSNYGYTF
NA	TRBV5-6	TRBD1	TRBJ2-7	TGTGCCAGCAGCTGGGGAGGGACAGGGCCCTACGAGCAGTACTTC	CASSWGGTGPYEQYF
NA	TRBV7-9	NA	TRBJ1-4	TGTGCCAGCAGCCCAGGCTACATACGTGAAAAACTGTTTTTT	CASSPGYIREKLFF
NA	TRBV11-2	NA	TRBJ1-1	TGTGCCAGCAGCTTAGATAATCAGGGGAGAGGAACTGAAGCTTTCTTT	CASSLDNQGRGTEAFF
NA	TRBV9	TRBD2	TRBJ2-1	TGTGCCAGCAGCGTCTCACTAGCGGGAGGGTACAATGAGCAGTTCTTC	CASSVSLAGGYNEQFF
NA	TRBV5-4	NA	TRBJ2-7	TGTGCCAGCAGCAGGTCCCGGGACGAGCAGTACTTC	CASSRSRDEQYF
NA	TRBV7-9	TRBD2	TRBJ2-1	TGTGCCAGCAGCTTAGACGACGGGAGGGCGCGGAATGAGCAGTTCTTC	CASSLDDGRARNEQFF
NA	TRBV28	TRBD1	TRBJ1-4	TGTGCCAGCAGTCCCGGGACAGCAACTAATGAAAAACTGTTTTTT	CASSPGTATNEKLFF
NA	TRBV6-5	NA	TRBJ1-5	TGTGCCAGCAGGAGCACAGGGCTCAATCAGCCCCAGCATTTT	CASRSTGLNQPQHF
NA	TRBV21-1	NA	TRBJ2-7	TGTGCCACCCGAGGAGGCGAGCAGTACTTC	CATRGGEQYF
NA	TRBV5-1	TRBD2	TRBJ2-1	TGCGCCAGCAGCGTGACTAGCGGATACAATGAGCAGTTCTTC	CASSVTSGYNEQFF
NA	TRBV5-1	NA	TRBJ1-4	TGCGCCAGCAGCTCAACAGGGTTGGGGAATGAAAAACTGTTTTTT	CASSSTGLGNEKLFF
few	TRBV10-3	TRBD1	TRBJ1-5	TGTGCCACTACAGGACAGGGGAGTCAGCCCCAGCATTTT	CATTGQGSQPQHF
NA	TRBV5-1	NA	TRBJ2-3	TGCGCCAGCACTCGCGGAGGAAGCACAGATACGCAGTATTTT	CASTRGGSTDTQYF
NA	TRBV27	TRBD2	TRBJ2-1	TGTGCCAGCAGACTCAGCGGGAGCAGCTACAATGAGCAGTTCTTC	CASRLSGSSYNEQFF
NA	TRBV11-3	NA	TRBJ2-3	TGTGCCAGCAGCACCCCACCACTCGGAGATACGCAGTATTTT	CASSTPPLGDTQYF
once	TRBV7-9	NA	TRBJ2-2	TGTGCCAGCAGCTCTAATCCTAACACCGGGGAGCTGTTTTTT	CASSSNPNTGELFF
NA	TRBV6-5	NA	TRBJ1-2	TGTGCCAGCAGTTACTCTCGGCAGGGTGGTGGCTACACCTTC	CASSYSRQGGGYTF
NA	TRBV7-8	NA	TRBJ1-2	TGTGCCAGCAGCCAGCAGCTTGAGGGCGTCTATGGCTACACCTTC	CASSQQLEGVYGYTF
NA	TRBV5-4	TRBD2	TRBJ2-1	TGTGCCAGCAGCTTGGCCGAGACTAGCGGCTACAATGAGCAGTTCTTC	CASSLAETSGYNEQFF
NA	TRBV30	NA	TRBJ1-3	TGTGCCATACCGGGACACCTTGGAAACACCATATATTTT	CAIPGHLGNTIYF
NA	TRBV4-1	TRBD2	TRBJ2-7	TGCGCCAGCAGCAATAAGCCCGCGGAAGAACTAGCGGGAGCCTACGAGCAGTACTTC	CASSNKPAEELAGAYEQYF
once	TRBV14	TRBD2	TRBJ2-7	TGTGCCAGCAGCCTCCCCGGGGGGAGGGAGCAGTACTTC	CASSLPGGREQYF
NA	TRBV5-8	NA	TRBJ1-1	TGTGCCAGCAGCCCAAGAGGACAGATGAACACTGAAGCTTTCTTT	CASSPRGQMNTEAFF
NA	TRBV11-2	NA	TRBJ2-7	TGTGCCAGCAGCTTGACTGAACACTACGAGCAGTACTTC	CASSLTEHYEQYF
once	TRBV5-6	NA	TRBJ1-2	TGTGCCAGCAGCACGACAGGACTTTATGGCTACACCTTC	CASSTTGLYGYTF
NA	TRBV25-1	TRBD2	TRBJ2-1	TGTGCCAGCAGTGAATCGCTAGCGGGCTACAATGAGCAGTTCTTC	CASSESLAGYNEQFF
NA	TRBV10-3	TRBD2	TRBJ2-5	TGTGCCATCAGTGAGTCGAGGGGCGGGAGGGAGACCCAGTACTTC	CAISESRGGRETQYF
NA	TRBV2	NA	TRBJ1-2	TGTGCCAGCAGGACGGAGCGCAACAGGGAAGGCTACACCTTC	CASRTERNREGYTF
NA	TRBV11-2	NA	TRBJ1-1	TGTGCCAGCAGCTTAGGCCCGGGAACAGCCGCTGAAGCTTTCTTT	CASSLGPGTAAEAFF
NA	TRBV28	TRBD1	TRBJ2-7	TGTGCCAGCAGGTTAGACAGGGGTACGGTATACGAGCAGTACTTC	CASRLDRGTVYEQYF
NA	TRBV6-6	TRBD2	TRBJ2-7	TGTGCCAGCAGTTACGGGGGGGGGTCATACGAGCAGTACTTC	CASSYGGGSYEQYF
NA	TRBV30	NA	TRBJ1-2	TGTGCCTCCGGGACTAACTATGGCTACACCTTC	CASGTNYGYTF
NA	TRBV28	NA	TRBJ1-4	TGTGCCAGCAGTTTCGGGACTTTAACTAATGAAAAACTGTTTTTT	CASSFGTLTNEKLFF
NA	TRBV6-4	TRBD2	TRBJ2-2	TGTGCCAGCAGTAGGCTAGCGGGAAACACCGGGGAGCTGTTTTTT	CASSRLAGNTGELFF
NA	TRBV6-4	TRBD2	TRBJ2-1	TGTGCCAGCAGTGGGACTAGCGGGACCGATGAGCAGTTCTTC	CASSGTSGTDEQFF
NA	TRBV25-1	TRBD1	TRBJ2-2	TGTGCCAGCAGTGAATTGTGGACAGGGGGCCGTACCGGGGAGCTGTTTTTT	CASSELWTGGRTGELFF
NA	TRBV28	NA	TRBJ1-1	TGTGCCAGCAGTTTAGGGGCAGGGGATGGAACTGAAGCTTTCTTT	CASSLGAGDGTEAFF
NA	TRBV28	NA	TRBJ1-2	TGTGCCAGCAGGGGAGCGAACAGCCTCCACTATGGCTACACCTTC	CASRGANSLHYGYTF
NA	TRBV7-3	TRBD2	TRBJ2-7	TGTGCCAGCAGCTTAAGCCCTGGGAGGGCTCACGAGCAGTACTTC	CASSLSPGRAHEQYF
many	TRBV30	TRBD2	TRBJ2-1	TGTGCCTGGAGTGTACTACTAGCGGGACCCTACAATGAGCAGTTCTTC	CAWSVLLAGPYNEQFF
NA	TRBV2	TRBD2	TRBJ2-5	TGTGCCAGCCAGCCCGGGACGGGGGGGGAGACCCAGTACTTC	CASQPGTGGETQYF
NA	TRBV11-3	NA	TRBJ2-3	TGTGCCAGCAGACGCGACAGGGAGGCAGATACGCAGTATTTT	CASRRDREADTQYF
NA	TRBV30	NA	TRBJ1-2	TGTGCCTGGAGTTTGGCCAGTTGGGGCTACACCTTC	CAWSLASWGYTF
NA	TRBV28	NA	TRBJ1-5	TGTGCCAGCAGTTTACAGGGTTCCGGGGGGGGAGGGCCCCAGCATTTT	CASSLQGSGGGGPQHF
NA	TRBV5-1	TRBD2	TRBJ2-1	TGCGCCAGCAGCCCGATAGCGGGAGCATACAATGAGCAGTTCTTC	CASSPIAGAYNEQFF
NA	TRBV6-5	NA	TRBJ2-7	TGTGCCAGCAGTTACTTTCGCGGTGCGGGGTACGAGCAGTACTTC	CASSYFRGAGYEQYF